This T cell receptor (beta chain) was found in a study of cytomegalovirus exposure and HLA in healthy donors. Study-wide results and caveats: What TCR beta sequences reportedly achieved was accurate prediction of HLA-A and HLA-B alleles in most subjects. The study recorded fewer than 200 TCR beta chains that were cytomegalovirus-associated. Later on, an analysis tied 15,000 to 20,000 TCR beta sequences to HLA alleles at 0.05 false discovery rate.

PCR amplification relied on 60 Vbeta primers (plus 13 Jbeta primers). Libraries were prepared by immunoSEQ multiplex PCR; TCRdb keeps only in-frame clonotypes and omits some of them. Found here are 250,000 to 350,000 clones, about 80% of them singletons; the top ten hold over 0.3%. Turning to this clone: Its specificity is not known.

With 6 bases clipped from V and 3 bases from J, the junction kept 14 bases outside the gene matches. Per germline, CDR1 SGHTA and CDR2 FQGNSA. The CDR3 runs 16 residues. The V gene is TRBV7-2, the J gene TRBJ2-7; 7 nucleotides agree with TRBD1. This TCR was recovered from a girl under 10 years old in good health and CMV-seronegative. Sequenced: PBMCs. The CDR3 here is CASSFSVNRGLYEQYF. CDR3 nucleotide sequence: TGTGCCAGCAGTTTTTCCGTGAACAGGGGTCTCTACGAGCAGTACTTC.